The next 5 T cell receptor beta chains were all read from a single sample in a study of early stage breast cancer tumors. Only in-frame clones appear in the TCRdb table, and some are missing; sequencing was by immunoSEQ multiplex PCR. Among roughly 48,000 clones listed, roughly 83% were seen once. Sequenced input: blood. The receptors here all came from a person between 45 and 65 years old with breast cancer.

The chain employs TRBV18 and TRBJ1-2; D possibly corresponds to TRBD1 (6 bases). There are 14 residues in the CDR3. The V end was cut by 0 bases, the J end by 4 bases, with 9 bases between. Germline CDR1 reads KGHSH; CDR2 reads LQKENI. The CDR3 spells CASSPPEGGYGYTF. Here the CDR3 DNA reads TGTGCCAGCTCACCACCGGAAGGGGGCTATGGCTACACCTTC.

V is TRBV7-9 and J is TRBJ2-3; 9 nucleotides agree with TRBD1. The V gene end was trimmed by 4 bases and the J gene end by 10 bases; junction bases not matched to a gene: 15. In germline, CDR1 is SEHNR, CDR2 FQNEAQ (reference sequence). The CDR3 runs to 16 residues. CDR3 nucleotides: TGTGCCAGCAGCTGGACAGGGGAAAGGCCACCCCAATCGCAGTATTTT. Protein sequence: CASSWTGERPPQSQYF.

J is TRBJ1-1 and V is TRBV10-2; D gene ambiguous. This CDR3 has 13 amino acids. Germline CDR1 WSHSY, CDR2 SAAADI. V dropped 6 bases and J dropped 3 bases, with 11 bases sitting between them. The CDR3 spells CASRDYLDTEAFF. The CDR3 DNA reads TGCGCCAGCAGGGACTACCTAGACACTGAAGCTTTCTTT.

This clone was recorded once. The chain uses TRBV7-9 and TRBJ2-3; unclear D gene. The CDR3 loop spans 19 amino acids. Trimming took 5 bases from V and 0 from J, leaving 24 bases between them. Germline values: CDR1 SEHNR, CDR2 FQNEAQ (reference sequence). CDR3 sequence reads: CASSEARLLWRSSTDTQYF. CDR3 DNA sequence: TGTGCCAGCAGCGAAGCCCGGCTACTTTGGCGGAGCAGCACAGATACGCAGTATTTT.

The chain combines TRBV7-2 with TRBJ1-5, with no clear D. Trimming pared 8 bases from V and 0 bases from J, leaving 5 bases between. The CDR3 has 12 residues. CDR1 SGHTA and CDR2 FQGNSA come from the germline V gene. The CDR3 DNA sequence: TGTGCCAGCGCGGATAGCAATCAGCCCCAGCATTTT. Translated: CASADSNQPQHF.